These 18 T cell receptor beta chains share one sample of origin, sequenced in a study of neoadjuvant anti-PD-1 for oral cavity cancer. Clones were sequenced by immunoSEQ multiplex PCR, and TCRdb holds only the in-frame ones, with some missing. The sample gives 55,000 to 80,000 clones, 65% to 85% of which show up once; roughly 3.5% is in the top ten. Sequenced material: PBMCs, taken before nivolumab (anti-PD-1) treatment. Receptor source: a person aged 35-79 years with oral cavity squamous cell carcinoma.

The chain couples TRBV9 to TRBJ2-7; possibly TRBD1 or TRBD2 for D (5 bases each). From germline, CDR1 is SGDLS and CDR2 YYNGEE. This CDR3 spans 15 amino acids. Trimming stripped 4 bases from V and 0 bases from J, with 14 bases between. CDR3 sequence: CASSPTSGGSYEQYF. The CDR3 DNA reads TGTGCCAGCAGCCCTACGAGTGGGGGCTCCTACGAGCAGTACTTC. Supplemented by reference TRBV9 and TRBJ2-7, the full variable domain reads DSGVTQTPKHLITATGQRVTLRCSPRSGDLSVYWYQQSLDQGLQFLIQYYNGEERAKGNILERFSAQQFPDLHSELNLSSLELGDSALYFCASSPTSGGSYEQYFGPGTRLTVT.

The DNA of the CDR3 is TGTGCCTGGAGACGGGGGAGATTGGACACTGAAGCTTTCTTT. Its protein product is CAWRRGRLDTEAFF. The chain combines TRBV30 with TRBJ1-1; D might be TRBD1 (5 bases). The V end was cut by 3 bases, the J end by 3 bases, with 14 bases between. CDR1 is GTSNPN and CDR2 is SVGIG in the germline V gene (reference sequence). This CDR3 comprises 14 residues.

This chain links TRBV19 with TRBJ2-2; possible D gene TRBD2, 8 bases. Germline CDR1 and CDR2: LNHDA and SQIVND (reference sequence). The CDR3 has 16 residues. Deletions cut 2 bases from V and 4 bases from J, with 14 bases between. CDR3 protein: CASSIREGAVTGELFF. DNA of the CDR3: TGTGCCAGTAGTATACGGGAGGGGGCGGTCACCGGGGAGCTGTTTTTT.

V usage is TRBV7-9 and J usage is TRBJ2-5; TRBD1 agrees at 9 bases. The V gene end was trimmed by 0 bases and the J gene end by 2 bases; junction bases not matched to a gene: 1. CDR1 SEHNR and CDR2 FQNEAQ come from the germline V gene (reference sequence). CDR3 length: 15 residues. DNA for the CDR3: TGTGCCAGCAGCTTAGCCGGACAGGGGCAAGAGACCCAGTACTTC. Protein product: CASSLAGQGQETQYF.

Here the CDR3 DNA reads TGTGCCACCAGCAGAGAAGTGGACAGCTATAATTCACCCCTCCACTTT. Translation: CATSREVDSYNSPLHF. The chain combines TRBV15 with TRBJ1-6, with D perhaps TRBD1 (6 bases). This CDR3 is built from 16 residues. The germline CDR1 and CDR2 sequences are LNHNV and YYDKDF (reference sequence). Trimming took off 0 bases at V and 3 bases at J, with 9 bases between the two ends. Full variable domain (rest looked up from reference TRBV15 and TRBJ1-6): DAMVIQNPRYQVTQFGKPVTLSCSQTLNHNVMYWYQQKSSQAPKLLFHYYDKDFNNEADTPDNFQSRRPNTSFCFLDIRSPGLGDTAMYLCATSREVDSYNSPLHFGNGTRLTVT.

The chain is built from TRBV27 and TRBJ2-3; 7 nucleotides match TRBD1. With V trimmed by 6 bases and J by 4 bases, 7 bases remained unmatched. The CDR3 consists of 14 residues. CDR1 is MNHEY, CDR2 SMNVEV, per germline (reference sequence). CDR3 in amino acids: CASSHRQGSDTQYF. The CDR3 DNA follows: TGTGCCAGCAGCCATCGACAGGGTTCAGATACGCAGTATTTT.

The rearrangement links TRBV2 to TRBJ2-5; 12 bases fit TRBD2. The CDR3 is 14 amino acids. Per germline, CDR1 SNHLY and CDR2 FYNNEI. The J segment lost 5 bases and the V segment lost 4 bases, leaving 2 bases of the junction unmatched. The CDR3 region is CASSGTSGIETQYF. Written as DNA, the CDR3 is TGTGCCAGCAGTGGGACTAGCGGGATTGAGACCCAGTACTTC. Variable domain in full (rest from reference TRBV2 and TRBJ2-5): EPEVTQTPSHQVTQMGQEVILRCVPISNHLYFYWYRQILGQKVEFLVSFYNNEISEKSEIFDDQFSVERPDGSNFTLKIRSTKLEDSAMYFCASSGTSGIETQYFGPGTRLLVL.

The rearrangement uses TRBV29-1 and TRBJ1-3; a weak D match, TRBD1 (5 bases). This CDR3 contains 14 residues. CDR1 and CDR2 (germline): SQVTM, ANQGSEA. With 4 bases removed from V and 6 bases from J, the gap between germline ends came to 16 bases. The CDR3 region has the DNA TGCAGCGTTGTCCGGCAGGGTAGGGTAAACACCATATATTTT. Protein: CSVVRQGRVNTIYF.

The rearrangement joins TRBV19 to TRBJ1-5, with TRBD1 identical over 7 bases. V shed 6 bases and J 2 bases; nucleotides not matched to a gene: 13. CDR1 is LNHDA and CDR2 is SQIVND in the germline V gene (reference sequence). The CDR3 is made up of 17 amino acids. The CDR3 DNA is TGTGCCAGTAGCAGGACAGGCGTCTCGAGTGGCAATCAGCCCCAGCATTTT. Amino acid sequence: CASSRTGVSSGNQPQHF. Combining the CDR3 with reference TRBV19 and TRBJ1-5 gives the whole variable domain DGGITQSPKYLFRKEGQNVTLSCEQNLNHDAMYWYRQDPGQGLRLIYYSQIVNDFQKGDIAEGYSVSREKKESFPLTVTSAQKNPTAFYLCASSRTGVSSGNQPQHFGDGTRLSIL.

The V gene is TRBV11-2, the J gene TRBJ2-5; perhaps TRBD1 as D (5 bases). Germline V gives CDR1 SGHAT, CDR2 FQNNGV. The length of the CDR3 is 12 residues. Trimming took 5 bases from V and 5 from J, leaving 9 bases between them. The CDR3 region has the DNA TGTGCCAGCAGCCCGACAGTTGAGACCCAGTACTTC. Translation: CASSPTVETQYF.

The CDR3 region is CASSQWDRGGTQYF. CDR3 nucleotides: TGCGCCAGCAGCCAATGGGACAGGGGGGGGACCCAGTACTTC. V and J are TRBV4-1 and TRBJ2-5, with 11 bases matching TRBD1. Germline V gives CDR1 MGHRA, CDR2 YSYEKL. The V and J ends lost 2 bases and 7 bases, in that order; junction bases with no gene match: 3. The CDR3 is made up of 14 amino acids.

The gene calls are TRBV2 and TRBJ1-4, with 9 positions matching TRBD1. CDR1 is SNHLY, CDR2 FYNNEI, per germline. The CDR3 extends over 15 amino acids. V lost 7 bases and J lost 7; bases outside the gene matches: 10. CDR3 nucleotide sequence: TGTGCCAGCACGGACAGGGGCCTAGAGGGTGAAAAACTGTTTTTT. Its translation is CASTDRGLEGEKLFF.

The gene calls are TRBV27 and TRBJ1-2; D is possibly TRBD1 (6 bases). The CDR3 is 15 amino acids. V lost 5 bases and J 4 bases, leaving 17 bases between the germline ends. Germline values: CDR1 MNHEY, CDR2 SMNVEV (reference sequence). CDR3 protein: CASSVSEGGFYGYTF. CDR3 coding DNA: TGTGCCAGCAGTGTCTCTGAGGGGGGCTTCTATGGCTACACCTTC.

This chain links TRBV5-4 with TRBJ1-1; D may be TRBD1 (6 bases). Germline lookup yields CDR1 SGHNT and CDR2 YYREEE (reference sequence). This CDR3 region has 13 residues. With 1 base removed from V and 6 bases from J, the gap between germline ends came to 10 bases. The CDR3 DNA reads TGTGCCAGCAGCTTGTACAGGGAAGCTGAAGCTTTCTTT. The encoded protein is CASSLYREAEAFF.

This chain connects TRBV28 to TRBJ2-3, with D perhaps assigned TRBD1 or TRBD2 (5 bases each). Trimming stripped 7 bases from V and 0 bases from J, with 11 bases between. This CDR3 comprises 14 residues. The germline CDR1 and CDR2 sequences are MDHEN and SYDVKM. As DNA, the CDR3 is TGTGCCAGCAATAAAGGGGAGAGCACAGATACGCAGTATTTT. Residues: CASNKGESTDTQYF.

The chain recombines TRBV9 with TRBJ1-1; D not resolved. There are 14 residues in the CDR3. The V end lost 4 bases, the J end lost 0 bases, and 10 bases lay between the germline ends. In germline, CDR1 is SGDLS, CDR2 YYNGEE. The CDR3 DNA reads as TGTGCCAGCAGCCCCGGACTCATGAACACTGAAGCTTTCTTT. It yields the protein CASSPGLMNTEAFF. The complete variable domain, with remaining parts taken from reference TRBV9 and TRBJ1-1, reads DSGVTQTPKHLITATGQRVTLRCSPRSGDLSVYWYQQSLDQGLQFLIQYYNGEERAKGNILERFSAQQFPDLHSELNLSSLELGDSALYFCASSPGLMNTEAFFGQGTRLTVV.

This clone was seen a handful of times. The rearrangement uses TRBV11-2 and TRBJ1-5, with TRBD1 matching 10 bases. CDR1 is SGHAT, CDR2 FQNNGV, per germline. The length of the CDR3 is 14 residues. The junction had 3 bases not matched to a gene; V was cut back by 5 bases and J by 5 bases. CDR3 nucleotides: TGTGCCAGCAGCGACGGACAGGGGGATCAGCCCCAGCATTTT. It codes for CASSDGQGDQPQHF.

The chain has TRBV2 and TRBJ1-5; possible D gene TRBD1, 5 bases. V was clipped by 6 bases and J by 0 bases, with 9 bases between them. The CDR3 spans 14 residues. CDR1 SNHLY and CDR2 FYNNEI come from the germline V gene. As DNA, the CDR3 is TGTGCCAGCAGGGTAGACAGTAGCAATCAGCCCCAGCATTTT. Its protein product is CASRVDSSNQPQHF.